This entry lists 7 T cell receptor beta chains sequenced from one sample in a study of CD8 T cells in Susac syndrome. It was with random hexamers that roughly 0.45 to 1 ug RNA was reverse transcribed. TCRdb re-derived calls from the immunoSEQ multiplex PCR reads in MiXCR, one entry per CDR3 protein. The data contain approximately 140,000 distinct CDR3 sequences, around 75% of them seen just once; the ten biggest clones take up more than 0.5%. The specimen was CD8+ T cells from PBMCs. Every receptor here comes from a human donor with multiple sclerosis.

The V gene is TRBV25-1, the J gene TRBJ1-1; D is unresolved. The CDR3 spans 13 residues. V lost 1 base, J lost 1 base, and 4 bases lay in between. Germline V lookup: CDR1 MGHDK, CDR2 SYGVNS. This CDR3 is CASSESPNTEAFF. Here the CDR3 DNA reads TGTGCCAGCAGTGAATCCCCGAACACTGAAGCTTTCTTT.

The chain uses TRBV6-2 or TRBV6-3 and TRBJ2-1, with 7 positions matching TRBD2. V shed 8 bases and J 3 bases; nucleotides not matched to a gene: 1. The germline CDR1 and CDR2 sequences are MNHEY and SVGEGT. The CDR3 has 12 amino acids. The CDR3 loop is CASGGDYNEQFF. In DNA form, the CDR3 reads TGTGCCAGCGGGGGGGACTACAATGAGCAGTTCTTC.

The genes are TRBV28 and TRBJ2-7; 10 bases fit TRBD1. Germline loops: CDR1 MDHEN, CDR2 SYDVKM. After removal of 8 bases from V and 7 bases from J, the junction contained 14 bases not matched to a gene. The CDR3 is 15 residues long. The CDR3 DNA reads as TGTGCCAGCGGGGAGGTTGGGACAGGGGCGAGGGAGCAGTACTTC. Protein: CASGEVGTGAREQYF. Filled out from reference TRBV28 and TRBJ2-7, the complete variable domain reads DVKVTQSSRYLVKRTGEKVFLECVQDMDHENMFWYRQDPGLGLRLIYFSYDVKMKEKGDIPEGYSVSREKKERFSLILESASTNQTSMYLCASGEVGTGAREQYFGPGTRLTVT.

The V gene is TRBV28, the J gene TRBJ2-2; D is ambiguous. The CDR3 has 15 amino acids. V lost 3 bases and J 4 bases, leaving 12 bases between the germline ends. CDR1 is MDHEN, CDR2 SYDVKM, per germline. CDR3 DNA: TGTGCCAGCAGTTTCACTCAGTGGGGCACCGGGGAGCTGTTTTTT. Residues: CASSFTQWGTGELFF.

This chain links TRBV3-1 with TRBJ2-5, with 8 bases lining up with TRBD2. V was clipped by 1 base and J by 3 bases; unmatched bases: 4. The CDR3 totals 15 residues. Germline-derived CDR1 and CDR2 are LGHDT and YNNKEL (reference sequence). CDR3 DNA: TGTGCCAGCAGCCAAGCAGGGCGGGGGGAAGAGACCCAGTACTTC. It codes for CASSQAGRGEETQYF.

The rearrangement links TRBV7-9 to TRBJ1-1; D not resolved. The germline V and J ends were trimmed by 5 bases and 9 bases, with 10 bases remaining between them. This CDR3 comprises 11 residues. Germline CDR1 and CDR2: SEHNR and FQNEAQ (reference sequence). For the CDR3, the DNA is TGTGCCAGCAGCCCAGTTTACCAAGCTTTCTTT. Encoded protein: CASSPVYQAFF.

CDR3 in amino acids: CASSSQRGYEQYV. The CDR3 DNA sequence: TGTGCCAGCAGCTCGCAACGGGGGTACGAGCAGTACGTC. The chain carries TRBV11-2 and TRBJ2-7, with D possibly being TRBD2 (6 bases). V lost 4 bases and J lost 4, with 11 bases in between. In germline, CDR1 is SGHAT, CDR2 FQNNGV. The CDR3 is made up of 13 amino acids.